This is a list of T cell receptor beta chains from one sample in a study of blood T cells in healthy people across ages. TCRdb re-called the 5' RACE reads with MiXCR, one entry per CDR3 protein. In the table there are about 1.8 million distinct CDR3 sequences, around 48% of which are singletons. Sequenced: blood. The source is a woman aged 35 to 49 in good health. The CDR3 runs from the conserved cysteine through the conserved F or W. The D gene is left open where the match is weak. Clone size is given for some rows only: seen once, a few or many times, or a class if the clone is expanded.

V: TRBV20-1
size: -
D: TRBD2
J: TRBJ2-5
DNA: TGCAGTGCTAGTTTCTCTATAGCGGGGGGGCCCCAAGAGACCCAGTACTTC
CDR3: CSASFSIAGGPQETQYF

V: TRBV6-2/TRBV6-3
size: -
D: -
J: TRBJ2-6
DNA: TGTGCCAGCAGTTACTCGACTAGGGCCGGGGCCAACGTCCTGACTTTC
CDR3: CASSYSTRAGANVLTF

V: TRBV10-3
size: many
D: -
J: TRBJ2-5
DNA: TGTGCCATCAGTGAGTCGAAAGAGACCCAGTACTTC
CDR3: CAISESKETQYF

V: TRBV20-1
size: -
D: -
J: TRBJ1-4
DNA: TGCAGTGCTAGAGGGGGGGCTTCTCCGGAAAAACTGTTTTTT
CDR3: CSARGGASPEKLFF

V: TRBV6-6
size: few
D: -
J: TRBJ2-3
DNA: TGTGCCAGCAGAGGCCAGAGGGATACGCAGTATTTT
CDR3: CASRGQRDTQYF

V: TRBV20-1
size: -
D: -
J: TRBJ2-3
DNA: TGCAGTGCTCCGCAAGGCACAGATACGCAGTATTTT
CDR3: CSAPQGTDTQYF

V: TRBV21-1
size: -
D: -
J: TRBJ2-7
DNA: TGTGCCAGCAGCAAAGCGCTTAGGGGCGGAGCCTACGAGCAGTACTTC
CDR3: CASSKALRGGAYEQYF

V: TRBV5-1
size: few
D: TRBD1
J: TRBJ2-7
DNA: TGCGCCAGCAGCCCCCTGTCGGGACAGCCTTCCTACGAGCAGTACTTC
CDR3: CASSPLSGQPSYEQYF

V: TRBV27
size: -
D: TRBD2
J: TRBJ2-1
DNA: TGTGCCAGCAGCAGGCCGGGCGGGGGGGCTTTCAATGAGCAGTTCTTC
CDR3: CASSRPGGGAFNEQFF

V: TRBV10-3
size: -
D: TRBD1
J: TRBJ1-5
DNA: TGTGCCATCAGTGAGTCGAAAATCGGACAGGGTACGAATCAGCCCCAGCATTTT
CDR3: CAISESKIGQGTNQPQHF

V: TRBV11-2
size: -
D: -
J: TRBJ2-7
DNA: TGTGCCAGCAGCTTGACCAGTCAGCCCTACGAGCAGTACTTC
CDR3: CASSLTSQPYEQYF

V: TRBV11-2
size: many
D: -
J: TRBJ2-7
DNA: TGTGCCAGCAGCTCGGGAGTGGGATACGAGCAGTACTTC
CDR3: CASSSGVGYEQYF

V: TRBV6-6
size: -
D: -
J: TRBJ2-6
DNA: TGTGCCAGCAGCCCTGGACGGACTCGGGCCAACGTCCTGACTTTC
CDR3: CASSPGRTRANVLTF

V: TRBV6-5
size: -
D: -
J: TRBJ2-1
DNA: TGTGCCATCAGCAGGGGGGCCCAATACAATGAGCAGTTCTTC
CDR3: CAISRGAQYNEQFF

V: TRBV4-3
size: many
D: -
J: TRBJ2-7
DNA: TGCGCCAGCAGCCAAGAGGCAGAGGACGAGCAGTACTTC
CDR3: CASSQEAEDEQYF

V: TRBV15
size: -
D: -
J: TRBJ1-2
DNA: TGTGCCACCAGCAGAGCGGAGGGAAGCTATGGCTACACCTTC
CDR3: CATSRAEGSYGYTF

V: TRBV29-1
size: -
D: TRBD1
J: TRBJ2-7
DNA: TGCAGCGTTTTGGGACAGGGAGAGCAGTACTTC
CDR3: CSVLGQGEQYF

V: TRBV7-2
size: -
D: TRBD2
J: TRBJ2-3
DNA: TGTGCCACAGAACTAGCGGGGGGGTCTGATACGCAGTATTTT
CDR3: CATELAGGSDTQYF

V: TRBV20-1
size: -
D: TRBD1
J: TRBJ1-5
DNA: TGCAGTGCTAGAGTCTCAGGACAGGGCAATCAGCCCCAGCATTTT
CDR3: CSARVSGQGNQPQHF

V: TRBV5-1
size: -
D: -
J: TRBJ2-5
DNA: TGCGCCAGCAGCTTTGTCCGCGGGGCGGATCGGGAGACCCAGTACTTC
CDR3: CASSFVRGADRETQYF

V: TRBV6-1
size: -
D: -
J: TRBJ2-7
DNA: TGTGCCAGCAGTGGAGTATCCGAGCAGTACTTC
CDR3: CASSGVSEQYF

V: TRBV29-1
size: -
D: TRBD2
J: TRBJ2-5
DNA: TGCAGCGTTGATCGGGGGGGCACTTACAATGAGCAGTACTTC
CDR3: CSVDRGGTYNEQYF

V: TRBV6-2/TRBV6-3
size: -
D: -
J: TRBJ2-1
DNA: TGTGCCAGCAGTCTGCGGGTGGTCTCCTACAATGAGCAGTTCTTC
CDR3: CASSLRVVSYNEQFF

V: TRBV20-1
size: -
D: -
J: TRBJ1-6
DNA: TGCAGTGCTAGAGGACCAAGCTATAATTCACCCCTCCACTTT
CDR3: CSARGPSYNSPLHF

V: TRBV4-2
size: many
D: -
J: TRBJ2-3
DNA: TGTGCCAGCAGCCAAGTGGAAACAGCGCAGGGAGATTCCACAGATACGCAGTATTTT
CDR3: CASSQVETAQGDSTDTQYF

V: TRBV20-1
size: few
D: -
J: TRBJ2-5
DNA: TGCAGTGCTCGGATTGCGGGGTCCGGGGGGACCCAGTACTTC
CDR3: CSARIAGSGGTQYF

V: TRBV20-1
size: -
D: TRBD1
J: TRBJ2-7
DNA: TGCAGTGCTTCGGGACAGCCCTACGAGCAGTACTTC
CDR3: CSASGQPYEQYF

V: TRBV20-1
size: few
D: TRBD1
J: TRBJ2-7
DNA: TGCAGTGCTTTCGACAGGGTGCTCGGATACGAGCAGTACTTC
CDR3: CSAFDRVLGYEQYF

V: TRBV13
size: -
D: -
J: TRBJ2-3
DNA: TGTACCAGCAGCTTAGATGATACGCAGTATTTT
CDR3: CTSSLDDTQYF

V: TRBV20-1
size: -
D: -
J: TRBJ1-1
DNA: TGCAGTCTACAGTTGAACACTGAAGCTTTCTTT
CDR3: CSLQLNTEAFF

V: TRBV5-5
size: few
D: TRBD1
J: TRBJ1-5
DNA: TGTGCCAGCAGGAAACAGGGGGCTAGCAATCAGCCCCAGCATTTT
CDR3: CASRKQGASNQPQHF

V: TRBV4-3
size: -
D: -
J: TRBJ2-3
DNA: TGCGCCAGCAGCCAAGATCCCGTCACAGATACGCAGTATTTT
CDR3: CASSQDPVTDTQYF

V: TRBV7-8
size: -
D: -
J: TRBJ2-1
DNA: TGTGCCAGCAGCTTAGTTTTGGGCCCCAATGAGCAGTTCTTC
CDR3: CASSLVLGPNEQFF

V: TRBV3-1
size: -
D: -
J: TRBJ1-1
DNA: TGTGCCAGCGGCCCCGTGTCCGGGGGGCGGACTGAAGCTTTCTTT
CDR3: CASGPVSGGRTEAFF

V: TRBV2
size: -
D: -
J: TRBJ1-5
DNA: TGTGCCAGCAGCCATAGGGTTTCTAGCAATCAGCCCCAGCATTTT
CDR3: CASSHRVSSNQPQHF

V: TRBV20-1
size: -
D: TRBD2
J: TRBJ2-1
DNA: TGCAGTGCTAGAGGGGCTAGCGGGAACTCCTACAATGAGCAGTTCTTC
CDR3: CSARGASGNSYNEQFF

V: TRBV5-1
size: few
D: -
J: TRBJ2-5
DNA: TGCGCCAGCAGCCGTGACAGGCCAGGTCAAGAGACCCAGTACTTC
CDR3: CASSRDRPGQETQYF

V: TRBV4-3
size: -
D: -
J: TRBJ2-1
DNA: TGCGCCAGCAGCCAAGACTGGGGGTCCAATGAGCAGTTCTTC
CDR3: CASSQDWGSNEQFF

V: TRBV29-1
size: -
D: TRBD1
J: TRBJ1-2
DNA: TGCAGCGTGGACGACGGGACAGGGTACTATGGCTACACCTTC
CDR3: CSVDDGTGYYGYTF

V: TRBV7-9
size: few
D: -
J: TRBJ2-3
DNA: TGTGCCAGCAGCTTAAATAACCTCGTCAGGACCAGCACAGATACGCAGTATTTT
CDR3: CASSLNNLVRTSTDTQYF

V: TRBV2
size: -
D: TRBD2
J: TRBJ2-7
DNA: TGTGCCAGCAGTGAGGGGAAACTAGCGGAACTCTACGAGCAGTACTTC
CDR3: CASSEGKLAELYEQYF

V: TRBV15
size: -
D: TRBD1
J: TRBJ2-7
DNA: TGTGCCACCAGCAGAGAAAGACAGGGGAGTTACAATGAGCAGTACTTC
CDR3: CATSRERQGSYNEQYF

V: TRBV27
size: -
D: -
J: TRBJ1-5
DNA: TGTGCCAGCAGTTTATTTGGCCCCGACAGTCTCCCCAATCAGCCCCAGCATTTT
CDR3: CASSLFGPDSLPNQPQHF

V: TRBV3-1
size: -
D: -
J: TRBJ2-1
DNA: TGTGCCAGCAGCCAAGTTAGCATTCCTGAGCAGTTCTTC
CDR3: CASSQVSIPEQFF

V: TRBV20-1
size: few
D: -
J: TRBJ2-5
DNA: TGCAGTGCCATCTCCAGGGGCGAGACCCAGTACTTC
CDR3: CSAISRGETQYF

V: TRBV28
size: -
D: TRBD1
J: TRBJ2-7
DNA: TGTGCCAGCAGTTTACCAGGGGGCTGGTTCGAGCAGTACTTC
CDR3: CASSLPGGWFEQYF

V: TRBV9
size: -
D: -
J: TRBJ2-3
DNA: TGTGCCAGCAGCGCCCGACAGGGAGGGGGCACAGATACGCAGTATTTT
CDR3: CASSARQGGGTDTQYF

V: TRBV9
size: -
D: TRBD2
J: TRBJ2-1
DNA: TGTGCCAGCAGCGTAGGGGTAGCGGGGGGTTACAATGAGCAGTTCTTC
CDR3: CASSVGVAGGYNEQFF

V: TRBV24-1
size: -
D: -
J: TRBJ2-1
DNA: TGTGCCACCCCCAACATAGCGAATACCTACAATGAGCAGTTCTTC
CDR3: CATPNIANTYNEQFF

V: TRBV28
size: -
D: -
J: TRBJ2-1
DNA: TGTGCCAGCAGATCGCCAGGCAATGAGCAGTTCTTC
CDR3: CASRSPGNEQFF

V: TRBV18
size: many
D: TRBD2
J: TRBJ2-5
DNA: TGTGCCAGCTCGCCTCGGGGGGGCGAGACCCAGTACTTC
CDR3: CASSPRGGETQYF

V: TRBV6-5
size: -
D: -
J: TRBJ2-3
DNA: TGTGCCAGCACCCGACAGTCCACTAGCACAGATACGCAGTATTTT
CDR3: CASTRQSTSTDTQYF

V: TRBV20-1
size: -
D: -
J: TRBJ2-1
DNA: TGCAGTGCTAGGACAGGTAAACGAGGCAATGAGCAGTTCTTC
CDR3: CSARTGKRGNEQFF

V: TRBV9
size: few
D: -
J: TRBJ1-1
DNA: TGTGCCAGCAGGCGGTGGCTGGGTGGCATGAACACTGAAGCTTTCTTT
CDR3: CASRRWLGGMNTEAFF